This is a list of T cell receptor beta chains from one sample in a study of shared clonotypes between healthy human individuals. Generated by immunoSEQ multiplex PCR, the TCRdb table keeps only in-frame clones and is missing some. The sample contains about 380,000 clones, about 96% of which appear only once. Sequenced sample: memory CD8+ T cells sorted from blood. The receptors derive from a man under 40 in good health. Each CDR3 is given without its conserved first and last residue. Clone size is given for some rows only: seen once, a few or many times, or a class if the clone is expanded.

cdr3_aa: ASSQSTLAGGPGYNEQF
cdr3_length: 17
v_call: TRBV16
clone_size: -

cdr3_aa: ASSQYRDLPYEQY
cdr3_length: 13
v_call: TRBV14
clone_size: -

cdr3_aa: ASSRPMVLLYEQY
cdr3_length: 13
v_call: TRBV6-6
clone_size: -

cdr3_aa: ASRGQGANEKLF
cdr3_length: 12
v_call: TRBV6-1
clone_size: -

cdr3_aa: ASSDPGQGTYEQY
cdr3_length: 13
v_call: TRBV10-1
clone_size: -

cdr3_aa: ASSLAPRKSVGNTGELF
cdr3_length: 17
v_call: TRBV7-7
clone_size: once

cdr3_aa: ASTSLQFVSGSGNTIY
cdr3_length: 16
v_call: TRBV19
clone_size: -

cdr3_aa: ASTLEVHSGNTIY
cdr3_length: 13
v_call: TRBV6-1
clone_size: -

cdr3_aa: ASSLVLVGFRTAVYEQY
cdr3_length: 17
v_call: TRBV28
clone_size: -

cdr3_aa: ASSFFPGQNSGNTIY
cdr3_length: 15
v_call: TRBV28
clone_size: -

cdr3_aa: ASSHGRVQETQY
cdr3_length: 12
v_call: TRBV5-5
clone_size: -

cdr3_aa: ASSLVAGGTDTQY
cdr3_length: 13
v_call: TRBV7-2
clone_size: -

cdr3_aa: ASKGRSNQPQH
cdr3_length: 11
v_call: TRBV6-1
clone_size: -

cdr3_aa: ASSVVGGGSNTGELF
cdr3_length: 15
v_call: TRBV5-4
clone_size: -

cdr3_aa: AWSARRLAGGRETQY
cdr3_length: 15
v_call: TRBV30
clone_size: -

cdr3_aa: ASSQALAGPHNEQF
cdr3_length: 14
v_call: TRBV4-1
clone_size: -